This TCR beta chain was sequenced for a study of blood T cell repertoires in COVID-19. The germline V and J ends were trimmed by 5 bases and 0 bases, with 7 bases remaining between them. This CDR3 spans 14 amino acids. Germline-derived CDR1 and CDR2 are SGHTA and FQGNSA. Repertoires were generated with immunoSEQ multiplex PCR, while TCRdb's copy carries only in-frame clones and drops some. The sample includes about 260,000 clones, 75% to 90% seen only once; the top ten take less than 1.6%. The TCR was taken from a woman in her thirties or forties who had recovered from COVID-19. The sequenced material came from peripheral blood. The chain carries TRBV7-2 and TRBJ1-4, with a possible D match to TRBD1 (5 bases). In DNA form, the CDR3 reads TGTGCCAGCAGCCCAGGGCCAACTAATGAAAAACTGTTTTTT. Translating gives CASSPGPTNEKLFF.